What follows describes a single TCR beta chain. The entry originates in a study of blood T cell repertoires in COVID-19. Study at large: There were acute and convalescent COVID-19 samples, and they came from the United States, Italy and Spain. Sources were T cells, B-cell-depleted T cells, or PBMCs; the material itself was cDNA or gDNA.

Per the study methods: Researchers report that nucleated cell counts were estimated from reference gene primer amplification. Produced via immunoSEQ multiplex PCR; TCRdb's table is partial and in-frame only. For V, J and clone size, that table is used; D and trimming come from the DNA. This table has some 250,000 clones, 86% appearing once. The sequenced material came from peripheral blood. This sequence originates from an elderly man with acute or convalescent COVID-19.

CDR3 loop: CASSQRGSPLHF. The CDR3 coding sequence is TGCGCCAGCAGCCAGCGGGGTTCACCCCTCCACTTT. The J gene is TRBJ1-6, the V gene TRBV4-3; the D is unclear. Trimming stripped 3 bases from V and 9 bases from J, with 6 bases between. Germline CDR1 and CDR2: LGHNA and YSLEER. The CDR3 covers 12 residues.